This TCR beta chain was recovered during a study of cytomegalovirus exposure and HLA in healthy donors. The study's findings and limits: Several of the most significant clusters were apparently associated with common viral pathogens in a later analysis.

PCR amplification relied on 60 Vbeta primers (plus 13 Jbeta primers). Sequenced by immunoSEQ multiplex PCR; TCRdb stores in-frame clones only, minus some. This sample carries 150,000 to 190,000 clones, around 82% of them seen once, and the ten largest clones take about 6.1%. The CDR3 covers 15 residues. Germline V gene data show CDR1 as SGHKS and CDR2 as YYEKEE (reference sequence). V lost 2 bases to trimming and J lost 2 bases, with 11 bases between them. Remarks on this clone: Antigen: not known.

The clonotype was recovered from a woman aged 45-65 years in good health and CMV-seropositive. The sample consisted of PBMCs. The chain joins TRBV5-5 to TRBJ2-1; D call uncertain. The CDR3 spells CASSFKTHAYNEQFF. The CDR3 nucleotides read TGTGCCAGCAGCTTTAAGACTCACGCCTACAATGAGCAGTTCTTC.